Below, 24 T cell receptor beta chains from the same sample are listed, as sequenced in a study of T cell responses to AZD1222 COVID-19 vaccine. Here immunoSEQ multiplex PCR was the method, and the copy in TCRdb shows in-frame clones only, minus some. The sample records approximately 90,000 clones, around 91% being singletons. Sequences were derived from peripheral blood, sampled on day 0 of AZD1222 vaccination. The receptors here all came from an adult in good health.

The genes are TRBV6-6 and TRBJ2-3, with D tentatively TRBD1 (5 bases). The CDR3 is 12 residues long. CDR1 is MNHNY, CDR2 SVGAGI, per germline (reference sequence). The V end was cut by 4 bases, the J end by 6 bases, with 8 bases between. In DNA form, the CDR3 reads TGTGCCAGCAGTTGGGGCGGCGATACGCAGTATTTT. Its translation: CASSWGGDTQYF.

The rearrangement links TRBV6-4 to TRBJ2-1; D not certain. From germline, CDR1 is MRHNA and CDR2 SNTAGT. The CDR3 length is 13 residues. The V end was cut by 4 bases, the J end by 6 bases, with 10 bases between. The DNA for the CDR3 is TGTGCCAGCAGTGGACTTGCCGGCAATGAGCAGTTCTTC. Its protein is CASSGLAGNEQFF.

The genes are TRBV3-1 (or the pseudogene TRBV3-2) and TRBJ2-1; no reliable D call. Germline V gene sequence: CDR1 LGHDT, CDR2 YNNKEL (reference sequence). Deletions cut 0 bases from V and 9 bases from J, with 6 bases between. CDR3 length equals 12 residues. The CDR3 here is CASSQDVGEQFF. Here the CDR3 DNA reads TGTGCCAGCAGCCAAGATGTCGGTGAGCAGTTCTTC.

This clone was recorded only once. This chain uses TRBV6-5 with TRBJ2-3, with a possible D match to TRBD2 (6 bases). Germline CDR1 and CDR2: MNHEY and SVGAGI. The CDR3 length is 15 residues. V was pared by 0 bases and J by 2 bases, with 9 bases between. In DNA form, the CDR3 reads TGTGCCAGCAGTTACTCGGGAGGTTCCACAGATACGCAGTATTTT. Its protein is CASSYSGGSTDTQYF.

The CDR3 protein is CASSLGQDLYGYTF. In DNA, the CDR3 is TGTGCCAGCAGCTTGGGACAGGACCTCTATGGCTACACCTTC. The chain carries TRBV5-6 and TRBJ1-2, with a possible D match to TRBD1 (6 bases). V was clipped by 0 bases and J by 4 bases, with 10 bases between them. The CDR3 consists of 14 residues. The germline gives CDR1 SGHDT, CDR2 YYEEEE.

This clone was seen a few times. V and J are TRBV27 and TRBJ2-5, with unresolved D. V was pared by 2 bases and J by 0 bases, with 10 bases between. Looked up from germline, CDR1 is MNHEY and CDR2 is SMNVEV (reference sequence). CDR3 length equals 15 residues. As DNA, the CDR3 is TGTGCCAGCAGTTTAAAGGGATATTACCAAGAGACCCAGTACTTC. Amino acids: CASSLKGYYQETQYF.

The chain joins TRBV7-8 to TRBJ1-5, with D possibly matching TRBD1 (5 bases). V was cut by 2 bases and J by 7 bases, with 12 bases left in between. Germline CDR1 reads SGHVS; CDR2 reads FQNEAQ. This CDR3 has 14 amino acids. CDR3 bases: TGTGCCAGCAGCTTAAGGTGGGGCCCCCAGCCCCAGCATTTT. It yields the protein CASSLRWGPQPQHF.

This chain joins TRBV12-5 and TRBJ1-1; 10 bases agree with TRBD1. J lost 8 bases, V lost 6 bases, and 3 bases had no gene match. The CDR3 loop spans 12 amino acids. Per germline, CDR1 LGHNT and CDR2 FRNRAP. CDR3 loop: CASGGTGEEAFF. Written as DNA, the CDR3 is TGTGCTAGTGGCGGGACAGGGGAAGAAGCTTTCTTT.

The rearrangement links TRBV19 to TRBJ2-3; the D gene is possibly TRBD2 (6 bases). This CDR3 contains 16 residues. In germline, CDR1 is LNHDA, CDR2 SQIVND (reference sequence). The ends were cut back, 4 bases at V and 0 bases at J, with 14 bases in the middle. CDR3 region: CASSRERVPSTDTQYF. In nucleotides, the CDR3 is TGTGCCAGTAGTAGGGAGCGGGTCCCTAGCACAGATACGCAGTATTTT.

The genes are TRBV4-3 and TRBJ2-7; possibly TRBD1 for D (6 bases). The CDR3 is made up of 14 amino acids. Per the germline V gene, CDR1 is LGHNA and CDR2 is YSLEER. V lost 6 bases to trimming and J lost 0 bases, with 12 bases between them. The CDR3 protein is CASSQARGSYEQYF. The CDR3 nucleotides are TGCGCCAGCAGTCAGGCCAGGGGCTCCTACGAGCAGTACTTC.

The V gene is TRBV7-3, the J gene TRBJ2-7; D is undetermined. CDR3 length equals 13 residues. V lost 0 bases and J 5 bases, leaving 8 bases between the germline ends. Germline V gene sequence: CDR1 SGHTA, CDR2 FQGTGA. The CDR3 loop is CASSLTGQHEQYF. CDR3 DNA sequence: TGTGCCAGCAGCTTAACTGGGCAGCACGAGCAGTACTTC.

This chain connects TRBV7-2 to TRBJ2-3, with a tentative D call TRBD2 (5 bases). V was pared by 3 bases and J by 6 bases, with 10 bases between. Germline CDR1 and CDR2: SGHTA and FQGNSA. The CDR3 runs 13 residues. For the CDR3, the DNA is TGTGCCAGCAGCTTGGAATGGGAGGATACGCAGTATTTT. It yields the protein CASSLEWEDTQYF.

The V gene is TRBV5-6, the J gene TRBJ1-1; unclear D gene. The ends were cut back, 0 bases at V and 0 bases at J, with 6 bases in the middle. This CDR3 contains 14 residues. Germline lookup yields CDR1 SGHDT and CDR2 YYEEEE. The chain's CDR3 is CASSLVGVNTEAFF. CDR3 DNA: TGTGCCAGCAGCTTGGTCGGCGTGAACACTGAAGCTTTCTTT.

The chain joins TRBV6-5 to TRBJ2-1; D is ambiguous. The CDR3 consists of 12 residues. The germline V gene encodes CDR1 MNHEY and CDR2 SVGAGI. The V end lost 7 bases, the J end lost 6 bases, and 10 bases lay between the germline ends. The CDR3 region has the DNA TGTGCCAGCACTACCATGTCCAATGAGCAGTTCTTC. It codes for CASTTMSNEQFF.

This clone was seen a handful of times. The CDR3 region has the DNA TGTGCCAGCAGCTTAGTACTTGGGCCAGCCGAAGCTTTCTTT. Protein sequence: CASSLVLGPAEAFF. The chain recombines TRBV7-9 with TRBJ1-1; D is unresolved. The length of the CDR3 is 14 residues. CDR1 is SEHNR, CDR2 FQNEAQ, per germline (reference sequence). V lost 1 base, J lost 8 bases, and 14 bases lay in between. Supplemented by reference TRBV7-9 and TRBJ1-1, the full variable domain reads DTGVSQNPRHKITKRGQNVTFRCDPISEHNRLYWYRQTLGQGPEFLTYFQNEAQLEKSRLLSDRFSAERPKGSFSTLEIQRTEQGDSAMYLCASSLVLGPAEAFFGQGTRLTVV.

This chain uses TRBV27 with TRBJ1-2; D might be TRBD1 (5 bases). CDR3 length: 15 amino acids. From germline, CDR1 is MNHEY and CDR2 SMNVEV (reference sequence). The V end lost 0 bases, the J end lost 5 bases, and 13 bases lay between the germline ends. In DNA, the CDR3 is TGTGCCAGCAGTTTATCGGGGGGACGGAAGTATGGCTACACCTTC. Translating gives CASSLSGGRKYGYTF.

In its sample, this clone was seen once. The chain carries TRBV6-5 and TRBJ1-2, with D unresolved. Between the trimmed V and J ends, which lost 4 bases and 1 base, there was a span of 7 bases. Germline lookup yields CDR1 MNHEY and CDR2 SVGAGI. CDR3 length: 13 amino acids. The CDR3 DNA sequence: TGTGCCAGCAGTTTGACACTTAACTATGGCTACACCTTC. Translated, it gives CASSLTLNYGYTF.

The J gene is TRBJ2-2, the V gene TRBV4-1; 15 nucleotides match TRBD2. The CDR3 has 21 amino acids. CDR1 is MGHRA and CDR2 is YSYEKL in the germline V gene. V gave up 3 bases and J gave up 7 bases; unmatched junction bases: 18. CDR3 DNA sequence: TGCGCCAGCAGCCATCCGGCATACCGAGGACTAGCGGGGGGGACTAGCGGGGAGCTGTTTTTT. Translation gives CASSHPAYRGLAGGTSGELFF.

By its share, this clone is medium-sized. J is TRBJ1-2 and V is TRBV18; a weak D match, TRBD1 (6 bases). The V gene lost 3 bases and the J gene lost 0 bases, with 8 bases spanning the gap. This CDR3 contains 14 residues. Germline assignment: CDR1 KGHSH and CDR2 LQKENI. CDR3 in amino acids: CASSPGGPNYGYTF. The CDR3 DNA follows: TGTGCCAGCTCACCGGGGGGCCCTAACTATGGCTACACCTTC.

J is TRBJ1-6 and V is TRBV5-6; perhaps TRBD1 as D (5 bases). The CDR3 is 14 amino acids. Germline CDR1 is SGHDT and CDR2 is YYEEEE. V was cut by 2 bases and J by 7 bases, with 10 bases left in between. In DNA form, the CDR3 reads TGTGCCAGCAGCTTCCCGACAGCAAATTCACCCCTCCACTTT. Translating gives CASSFPTANSPLHF.

The gene calls are TRBV9 and TRBJ2-2; D uncertain. The CDR3 loop spans 13 amino acids. Trimming removed 0 bases at V and 4 bases at J, with 4 bases between. Per germline, CDR1 SGDLS and CDR2 YYNGEE. As DNA, the CDR3 is TGTGCCAGCAGCGTAGAGTCCACCGGGGAGCTGTTTTTT. Protein product: CASSVESTGELFF. Full variable domain (outside the CDR3, taken from reference TRBV9 and TRBJ2-2): DSGVTQTPKHLITATGQRVTLRCSPRSGDLSVYWYQQSLDQGLQFLIQYYNGEERAKGNILERFSAQQFPDLHSELNLSSLELGDSALYFCASSVESTGELFFGEGSRLTVL.

This clone was detected once. This chain links TRBV2 with TRBJ1-5; no clear D gene. The germline gives CDR1 SNHLY, CDR2 FYNNEI. V shed 6 bases and J shed 0 bases, with 12 bases lying between them. This CDR3 spans 15 amino acids. CDR3 protein: CASRGITLSNQPQHF. The CDR3 DNA reads as TGTGCCAGCAGAGGCATCACTCTTAGCAATCAGCCCCAGCATTTT.

V usage is TRBV5-6 and J usage is TRBJ1-2; D possibly corresponds to TRBD1 (5 bases). Germline CDR1 is SGHDT and CDR2 is YYEEEE. The V gene lost 0 bases and the J gene lost 2 bases, with 11 bases spanning the gap. This CDR3 is built from 15 residues. This CDR3 is CASSLVAGTNYGYTF. CDR3 sequence (DNA): TGTGCCAGCAGCTTGGTCGCAGGGACCAACTATGGCTACACCTTC.

This chain joins TRBV5-1 and TRBJ2-4; 7 positions match TRBD2. The CDR3 spans 15 residues. V was pared by 7 bases and J by 8 bases, with 15 bases of the junction left unmatched. Germline CDR1 SGHRS, CDR2 YFSETQ. The CDR3 nucleotides read TGCGCCAGCCGCTCCGGGGAGCGGGGACGGGACATTCAGTACTTC. It encodes CASRSGERGRDIQYF. The full variable domain, rest sourced from reference TRBV5-1 and TRBJ2-4, is KAGVTQTPRYLIKTRGQQVTLSCSPISGHRSVSWYQQTPGQGLQFLFEYFSETQRNKGNFPGRFSGRQFSNSRSEMNVSTLELGDSALYLCASRSGERGRDIQYFGAGTRLSVL.